This TCR beta chain was found in a study of post-analysis software for immune sequencing data. In the study overall: The study covered relapsing-remitting, secondary progressive and progressive-relapsing courses of multiple sclerosis. Study-level findings and limits: Patients carried five TRBV segments more frequently than controls did, and TRBV5-6, TRBV5-1 and TRBV20-1 were among them.

The authors incorporated unique molecular identifiers into the TCR beta cDNA libraries. TCRdb reanalysed the PCR reads using MiXCR and keeps one entry per CDR3 protein. Of around 180,000 distinct CDR3 sequences in the sample, around 28% are singletons; the top ten hold approximately 1.4%. This clonotype was found once. Its antigen is not known. Being one base from a much bigger clone, this may be a read error. The CDR3 sequence is 16 residues long. Trimming removed 10 bases from V and 5 bases from J; junction bases left unmatched: 14. Sequencing was carried out using blood. The sequence was obtained from a girl aged 10 to 17 with multiple sclerosis. V usage is TRBV12-3 or TRBV12-4 and J usage is TRBJ2-4, with TRBD1 identical over 10 bases. The CDR3 sequence: CANSQTDRGPQNIQYF. The CDR3 region has the DNA TGTGCCAACAGCCAAACCGACAGGGGGCCCCAAAACATTCAGTACTTC.